This is a list of T cell receptor beta chains from one sample in a study of graft-versus-host responses after intestinal transplantation. Data came from immunoSEQ multiplex PCR; TCRdb stores just in-frame clones and leaves some out. The sample yields some 39,000 clones, 80% to 95% seen once. The source was PBMCs, collected 700 to 750 days after intestinal transplantation. These receptors all stem from a human patient who received an intestinal transplant, so some T cells may come from the graft donor. CDR3s leave out the opening cysteine and the closing phenylalanine or tryptophan. Clone size appears in some rows only: once, few, many, or a class for an expanded clone.

>TRBV6-6|.
ASSLAGVGRNQPQH
>TRBV15|.
ATSRPRGGLAGGIETQY
>TRBV7-3|.
ASSWDPSQDEQF
>TRBV7-3|.
ASSLIVNSPLH
>TRBV2|.
ASIRDMNTEAF
>TRBV7-3|.
ASSLLSTDTQY
>TRBV7-2|.
ASAHVAGGPVEQF
>TRBV5-1|.
ASSLTGRANEKLF
>TRBV6-5|.
ASSSYMGQETQY
>TRBV2|once
AIQASEETQY
>TRBV6-5|.
ASSYSPSGGTDTQY
>TRBV11-1|.
ASSLASNEQF
>TRBV5-1|.
ASSWKPETGGSYT
>TRBV2|.
ASSELGGSNQPQH
>TRBV18|.
ASSPTGGRDQPQH
>TRBV10-3|.
AIRPTGNTEAF
>TRBV7-9|.
ASSSFSGRTGGEKLF
>TRBV30|.
AWAPGGADGNTIY
>TRBV19|.
ASSIDQGSGSYNEQF
>TRBV15|once
ATSRGHVDANTEAF
>TRBV11-2|.
ASSQGWAGGSDTQY
>TRBV5-1|.
ASSLADGGPDEQY
>TRBV15|.
ATSKNRGRDTQY